This paragraph reports one T cell receptor beta chain. Antigen specificity is unknown. The data originate from a study of cytomegalovirus exposure and HLA in healthy donors. The study ran its PCR with 60 Vbeta and 13 Jbeta primers. Some clones are missing from TCRdb's copy, which holds only in-frame ones; the method was immunoSEQ multiplex PCR. This sample has 120,000 to 150,000 clones; roughly 9.4% occur once, and the top ten carry about 2%. Whole-study findings and limits: Available immune exposure information covered CMV serostatus only. A later analysis linked a missense DCLRE1C variant to TCR beta V- and J-gene trimming. Investigators reported 150 to 200 TCR beta chains as tied to cytomegalovirus. Per published accounts, TCR beta sequences correctly predicted the HLA-A and HLA-B alleles of most subjects.

The receptor comes from a male donor in good health and CMV-seronegative. Sequencing input: PBMCs.

CDR3 region: CASSPGQGGYSNQPQHF. CDR3 in DNA: TGTGCCAGCAGTCCCGGACAGGGGGGATATAGCAATCAGCCCCAGCATTTT. The chain has TRBV25-1 and TRBJ1-5; TRBD1 matches 10 bases. CDR1 and CDR2 (germline): MGHDK, SYGVNS. Trimming took 5 bases from V and 0 from J; bases not matched to a gene: 7. The CDR3 is 17 amino acids.